Listed below are T cell receptor beta chains from one sample, sequenced in a study of graft-versus-host responses after intestinal transplantation. The data were produced by immunoSEQ multiplex PCR, yet TCRdb's version contains in-frame clones alone and is incomplete. The data show some 96,000 clones, more than 85% seen once. Antigens of these TCRs are unknown. The material sequenced was unstimulated CD4+ T cells sorted from spleen or lymph node cells, taken before transplant. These receptors all stem from a human donor who was the organ donor for an intestinal transplant. CDR3s include the opening cysteine and the closing phenylalanine or tryptophan. A D gene is named only where the DNA matches it firmly.

-	TRBV2	TRBJ1-6	TGTGCCAGCAGTGGAGATTCACCCCTCCACTTT	CASSGDSPLHF
-	TRBV30	TRBJ1-2	TGTGCCTGGAGTGTATTTTCAGACAGACCTAACTATGGCTACACCTTC	CAWSVFSDRPNYGYTF
-	TRBV5-1	TRBJ2-7	TGCGCCAGCAGCTCCATTTCGAGCTCCTACGAGCAGTACTTC	CASSSISSSYEQYF
-	TRBV6-1	TRBJ1-5	TGTGCCAGCAGTCCTCTACCGAATCAGCCCCAGCATTTT	CASSPLPNQPQHF
-	TRBV7-2	TRBJ2-1	TGTGCCAGCAGCCTAGAGGCCAGTAGCTCCTACAATGAGCAGTTCTTC	CASSLEASSSYNEQFF
TRBD1	TRBV6-1	TRBJ1-6	TGTGCCAGCAGTGAAGGGACAGGCCATAATTCACCCCTCCACTTT	CASSEGTGHNSPLHF
-	TRBV9	TRBJ2-3	TGTGCCAGCAGCCTCTCGCCGGGGCGGACAGATACGCAGTATTTT	CASSLSPGRTDTQYF
TRBD2	TRBV7-2	TRBJ2-1	TGTGCCAGCAGCTTAGCTAGCGGGCTTTCCTACAATGAGCAGTTCTTC	CASSLASGLSYNEQFF
-	TRBV5-6	TRBJ2-7	TGTGCCAGCAGCTTGGCACTACCTACCTACGAGCAGTACTTC	CASSLALPTYEQYF
-	TRBV5-4	TRBJ2-1	TGTGCCAGCAAGGGGTGGGAATACAATGAGCAGTTCTTC	CASKGWEYNEQFF
-	TRBV19	TRBJ1-1	TGTGCCAGTAAGTTGAACACTGAAGCTTTCTTT	CASKLNTEAFF
-	TRBV19	TRBJ1-6	TGTGCCAGTAGCGAGGGCTCCTATAATTCACCCCTCCACTTT	CASSEGSYNSPLHF
-	TRBV13	TRBJ2-3	TGTGCCAGCAGCTTAGAAAGGACAGATACGCAGTATTTT	CASSLERTDTQYF
-	TRBV18	TRBJ1-1	TGTGCCAGCTCACCCCCGACGGTCATGAACACTGAAGCTTTCTTT	CASSPPTVMNTEAFF